This TCR beta chain was captured in a study of OX40 agonist ivuxolimab in advanced cancers. Regarding the study as a whole: Low normalized T-cell clonal expansion was also seen in some nonresponders.

Patients were ruled out by autoimmune disease history or systemic immunosuppression. A remark on this clone: What it binds is unknown.

Here immunoSEQ multiplex PCR was the method, and the copy in TCRdb shows in-frame clones only, minus some. The table shows roughly 56,000 clones, with 65% to 90% occurring only once. This specimen was CD4+ or CD8+ T cells sorted from blood, taken in a trial of the OX40 agonist ivuxolimab. The sequence derives from an adult with an advanced solid tumor such as melanoma, head and neck, liver or kidney cancer.

The CDR3 loop is CASSTSSGAGDEQFF. For the CDR3, the DNA is TGTGCCAGCAGCACAAGTAGCGGCGCCGGAGATGAGCAGTTCTTC. The V gene is TRBV7-3, the J gene TRBJ2-1; D perhaps matches TRBD2 (6 bases). V was shortened by 5 bases and J by 8 bases, with 19 bases between the two germline ends. The CDR3 has 15 amino acids. Per germline, CDR1 SGHTA and CDR2 FQGTGA.